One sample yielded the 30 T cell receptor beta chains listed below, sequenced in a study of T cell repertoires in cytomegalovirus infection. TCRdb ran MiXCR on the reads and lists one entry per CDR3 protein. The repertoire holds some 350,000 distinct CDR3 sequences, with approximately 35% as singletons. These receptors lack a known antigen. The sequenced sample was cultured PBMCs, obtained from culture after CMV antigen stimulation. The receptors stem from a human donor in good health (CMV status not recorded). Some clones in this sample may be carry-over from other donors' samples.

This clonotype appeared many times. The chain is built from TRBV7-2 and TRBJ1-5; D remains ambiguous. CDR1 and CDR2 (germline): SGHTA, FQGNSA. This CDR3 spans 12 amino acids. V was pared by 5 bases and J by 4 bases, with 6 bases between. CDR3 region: CASSRSNQPQHF. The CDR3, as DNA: TGTGCCAGCAGCAGATCAAATCAGCCCCAGCATTTT.

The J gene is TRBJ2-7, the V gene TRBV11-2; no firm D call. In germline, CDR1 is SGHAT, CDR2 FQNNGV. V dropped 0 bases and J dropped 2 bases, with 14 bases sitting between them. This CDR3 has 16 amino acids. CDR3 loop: CASSLDQQFPTYEQYV. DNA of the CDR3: TGTGCCAGCAGCTTAGATCAACAGTTTCCTACCTACGAGCAGTACGTC.

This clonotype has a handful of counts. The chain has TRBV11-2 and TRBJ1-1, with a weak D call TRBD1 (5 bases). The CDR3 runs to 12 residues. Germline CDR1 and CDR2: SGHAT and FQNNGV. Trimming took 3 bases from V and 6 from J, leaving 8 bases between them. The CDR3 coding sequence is TGTGCCAGCAGCTTTGGGGGTCCTGAAGCTTTCTTT. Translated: CASSFGGPEAFF. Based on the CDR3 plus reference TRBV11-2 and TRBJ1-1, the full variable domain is EAGVAQSPRYKIIEKRQSVAFWCNPISGHATLYWYQQILGQGPKLLIQFQNNGVVDDSQLPKDRFSAERLKGVDSTLKIQPAKLEDSAVYLCASSFGGPEAFFGQGTRLTVV.

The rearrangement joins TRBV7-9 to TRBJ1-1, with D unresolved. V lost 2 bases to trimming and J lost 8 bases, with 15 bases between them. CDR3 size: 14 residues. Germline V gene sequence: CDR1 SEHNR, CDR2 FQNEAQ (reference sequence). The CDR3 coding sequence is TGTGCCAGCAGCTTATTGGGCGGCTCTCTCGAAGCTTTCTTT. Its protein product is CASSLLGGSLEAFF.

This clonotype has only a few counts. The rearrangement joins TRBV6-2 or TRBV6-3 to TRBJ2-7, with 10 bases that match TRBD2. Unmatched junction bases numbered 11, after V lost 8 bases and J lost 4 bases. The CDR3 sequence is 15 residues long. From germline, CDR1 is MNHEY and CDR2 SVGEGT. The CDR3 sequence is CASCERTSGEYEQYF. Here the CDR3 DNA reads TGTGCCAGCTGCGAGCGGACTAGCGGCGAATACGAGCAGTACTTC.

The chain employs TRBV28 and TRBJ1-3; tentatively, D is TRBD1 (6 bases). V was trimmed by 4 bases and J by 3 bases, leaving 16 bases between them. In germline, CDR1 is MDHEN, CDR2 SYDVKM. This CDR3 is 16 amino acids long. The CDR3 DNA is TGTGCCAGCAGTTCGGCACAGGGAATGGATGGAAACACCATATATTTT. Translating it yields CASSSAQGMDGNTIYF.

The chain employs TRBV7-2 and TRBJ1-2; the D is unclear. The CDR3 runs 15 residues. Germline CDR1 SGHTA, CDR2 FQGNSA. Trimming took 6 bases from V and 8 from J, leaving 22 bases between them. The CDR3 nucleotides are TGTGCCAGCAGTTCGCGCCCGGGAAAGCCTTCGGGCTACACCTTC. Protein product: CASSSRPGKPSGYTF. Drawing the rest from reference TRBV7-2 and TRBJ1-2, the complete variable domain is GAGVSQSPSNKVTEKGKDVELRCDPISGHTALYWYRQSLGQGLEFLIYFQGNSAPDKSGLPSDRFSAERTGGSVSTLTIQRTQQEDSAVYLCASSSRPGKPSGYTFGSGTRLTVV.

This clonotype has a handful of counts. The CDR3 loop is CASSSNPRDRGRNEQFF. The CDR3 DNA follows: TGTGCCAGCAGCTCCAACCCCCGGGACAGGGGGCGAAATGAGCAGTTCTTC. This chain joins TRBV7-3 and TRBJ2-1, with TRBD1 matching 12 bases. This CDR3 region has 17 residues. Germline V gene data show CDR1 as SGHTA and CDR2 as FQGTGA. V gave up 4 bases and J gave up 7 bases; unmatched junction bases: 11.

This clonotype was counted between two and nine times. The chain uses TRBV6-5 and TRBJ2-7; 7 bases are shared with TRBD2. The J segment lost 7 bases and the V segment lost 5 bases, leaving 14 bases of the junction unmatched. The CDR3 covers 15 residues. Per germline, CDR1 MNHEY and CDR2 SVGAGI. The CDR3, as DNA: TGTGCCAGCAGTCCCCTGGGGAGCGGGAAGGATGAGCAGTACGTC. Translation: CASSPLGSGKDEQYV.

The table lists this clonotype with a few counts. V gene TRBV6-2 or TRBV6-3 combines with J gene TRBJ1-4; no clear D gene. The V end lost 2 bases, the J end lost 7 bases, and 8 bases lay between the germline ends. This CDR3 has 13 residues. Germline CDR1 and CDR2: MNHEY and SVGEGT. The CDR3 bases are TGTGCCAGCAGTTACGAGGAAGCTGAAAAACTGTTTTTT. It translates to CASSYEEAEKLFF.

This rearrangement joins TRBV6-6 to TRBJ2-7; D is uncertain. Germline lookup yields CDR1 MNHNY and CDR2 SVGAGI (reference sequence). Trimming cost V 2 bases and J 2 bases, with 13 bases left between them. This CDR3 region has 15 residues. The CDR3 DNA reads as TGTGCCAGCAGTTACGTCTCGGACGATACCTACGAGCAGTACTTC. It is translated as CASSYVSDDTYEQYF.

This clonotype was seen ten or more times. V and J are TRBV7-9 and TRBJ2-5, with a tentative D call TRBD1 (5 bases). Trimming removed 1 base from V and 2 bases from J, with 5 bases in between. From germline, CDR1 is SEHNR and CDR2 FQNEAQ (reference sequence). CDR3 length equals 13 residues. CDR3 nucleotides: TGTGCCAGCAGCTTAGGACAGCAAGAGACCCAGTACTTC. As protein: CASSLGQQETQYF.

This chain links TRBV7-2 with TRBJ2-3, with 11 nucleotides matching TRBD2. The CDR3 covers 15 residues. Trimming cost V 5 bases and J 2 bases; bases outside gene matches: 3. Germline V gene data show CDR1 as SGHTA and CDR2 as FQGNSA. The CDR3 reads CASSLTSGVTDTQYF. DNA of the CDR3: TGTGCCAGCAGCCTGACTAGCGGGGTCACAGATACGCAGTATTTT.

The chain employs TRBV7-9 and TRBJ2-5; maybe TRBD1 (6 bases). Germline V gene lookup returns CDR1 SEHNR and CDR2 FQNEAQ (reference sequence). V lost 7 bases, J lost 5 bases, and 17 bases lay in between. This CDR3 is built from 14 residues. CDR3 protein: CASTMTGPQETQYF. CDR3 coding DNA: TGTGCCAGCACCATGACAGGCCCCCAGGAGACCCAGTACTTC.

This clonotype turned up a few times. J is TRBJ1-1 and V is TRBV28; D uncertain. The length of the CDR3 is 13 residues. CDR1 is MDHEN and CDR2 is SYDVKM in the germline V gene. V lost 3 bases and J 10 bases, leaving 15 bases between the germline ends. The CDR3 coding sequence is TGTGCCAGCAGTTTGCCGTCGTGGGAAGGAGCTTTCTTT. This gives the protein CASSLPSWEGAFF.

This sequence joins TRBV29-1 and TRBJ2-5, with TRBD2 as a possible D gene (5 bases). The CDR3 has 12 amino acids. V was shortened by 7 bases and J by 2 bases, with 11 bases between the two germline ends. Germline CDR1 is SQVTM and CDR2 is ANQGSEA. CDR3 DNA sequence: TGCAGCGCCTACCGGGGACAAGAGACCCAGTACTTC. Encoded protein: CSAYRGQETQYF. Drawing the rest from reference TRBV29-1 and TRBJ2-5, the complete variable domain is SAVISQKPSRDICQRGTSLTIQCQVDSQVTMMFWYRQQPGQSLTLIATANQGSEATYESGFVIDKFPISRPNLTFSTLTVSNMSPEDSSIYLCSAYRGQETQYFGPGTRLLVL.

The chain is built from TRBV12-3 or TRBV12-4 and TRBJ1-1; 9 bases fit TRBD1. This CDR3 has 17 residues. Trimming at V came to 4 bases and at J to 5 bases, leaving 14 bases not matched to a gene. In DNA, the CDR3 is TGTGCCAGCAGTTCCGGCGAACAGGGGGCGATTAGTACTGAAGCTTTCTTT. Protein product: CASSSGEQGAISTEAFF.

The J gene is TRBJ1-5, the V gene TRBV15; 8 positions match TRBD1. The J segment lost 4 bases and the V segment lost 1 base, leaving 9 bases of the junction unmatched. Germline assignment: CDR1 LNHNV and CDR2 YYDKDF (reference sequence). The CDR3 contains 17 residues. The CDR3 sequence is CATSRGWGTGENQPQHF. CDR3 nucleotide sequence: TGTGCCACCAGCAGAGGGTGGGGGACAGGTGAGAATCAGCCCCAGCATTTT. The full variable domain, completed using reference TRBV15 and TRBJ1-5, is DAMVIQNPRYQVTQFGKPVTLSCSQTLNHNVMYWYQQKSSQAPKLLFHYYDKDFNNEADTPDNFQSRRPNTSFCFLDIRSPGLGDTAMYLCATSRGWGTGENQPQHFGDGTRLSIL.

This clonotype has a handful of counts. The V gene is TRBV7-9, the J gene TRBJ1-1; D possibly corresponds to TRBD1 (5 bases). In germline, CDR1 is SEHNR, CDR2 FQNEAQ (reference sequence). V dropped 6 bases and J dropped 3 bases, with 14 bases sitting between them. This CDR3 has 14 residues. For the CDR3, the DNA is TGTGCCAGCAGTCGTCAGGGTGTGGACACTGAAGCTTTCTTT. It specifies CASSRQGVDTEAFF.

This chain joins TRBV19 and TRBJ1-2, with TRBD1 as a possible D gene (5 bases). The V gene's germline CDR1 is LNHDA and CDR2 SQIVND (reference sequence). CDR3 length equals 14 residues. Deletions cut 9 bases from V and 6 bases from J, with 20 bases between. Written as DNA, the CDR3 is TGTGCCAGCGGCTCAGGGAGTTATCTCGATGGCTACACCTTC. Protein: CASGSGSYLDGYTF.

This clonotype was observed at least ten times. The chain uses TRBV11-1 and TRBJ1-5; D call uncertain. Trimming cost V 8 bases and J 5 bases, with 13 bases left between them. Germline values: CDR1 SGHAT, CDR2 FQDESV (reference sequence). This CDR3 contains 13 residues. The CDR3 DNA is TGTGCCAGCCGAAGGGCCCCCGATCAGCCCCAGCATTTT. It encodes CASRRAPDQPQHF.

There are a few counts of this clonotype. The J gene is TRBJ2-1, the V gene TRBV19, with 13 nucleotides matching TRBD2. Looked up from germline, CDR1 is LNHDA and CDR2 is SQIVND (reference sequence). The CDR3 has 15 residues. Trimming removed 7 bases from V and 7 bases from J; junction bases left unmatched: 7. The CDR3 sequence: CASTTGLAGTNEQFF. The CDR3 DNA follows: TGTGCCAGTACCACGGGACTAGCGGGGACAAATGAGCAGTTCTTC.

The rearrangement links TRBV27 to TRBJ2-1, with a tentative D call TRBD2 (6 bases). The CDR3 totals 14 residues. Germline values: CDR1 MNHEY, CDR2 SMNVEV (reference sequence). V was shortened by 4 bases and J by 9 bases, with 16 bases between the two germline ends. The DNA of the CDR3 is TGTGCCAGCAGTTATCTCGGGAGCGACGGTGAGCAGTTCTTC. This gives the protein CASSYLGSDGEQFF.

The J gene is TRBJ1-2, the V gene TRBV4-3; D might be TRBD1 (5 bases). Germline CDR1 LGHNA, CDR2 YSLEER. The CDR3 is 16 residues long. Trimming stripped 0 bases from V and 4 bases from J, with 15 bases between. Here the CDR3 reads CASSQEGGGLGYGYTF. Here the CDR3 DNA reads TGCGCCAGCAGCCAAGAGGGTGGGGGATTGGGCTATGGCTACACCTTC.

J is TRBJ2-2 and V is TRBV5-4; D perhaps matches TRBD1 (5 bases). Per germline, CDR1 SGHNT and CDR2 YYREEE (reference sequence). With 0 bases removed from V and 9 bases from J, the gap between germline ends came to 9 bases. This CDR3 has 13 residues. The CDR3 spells CASSLAAGRELFF. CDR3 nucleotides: TGTGCCAGCAGCTTGGCCGCAGGGCGGGAGCTGTTTTTT.

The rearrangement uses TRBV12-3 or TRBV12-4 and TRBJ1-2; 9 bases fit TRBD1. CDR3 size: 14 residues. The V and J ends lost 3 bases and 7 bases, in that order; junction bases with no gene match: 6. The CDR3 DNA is TGTGCCAGCAGTTTGGGGGACAGGGTTCGTGGCTACACCTTC. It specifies CASSLGDRVRGYTF.

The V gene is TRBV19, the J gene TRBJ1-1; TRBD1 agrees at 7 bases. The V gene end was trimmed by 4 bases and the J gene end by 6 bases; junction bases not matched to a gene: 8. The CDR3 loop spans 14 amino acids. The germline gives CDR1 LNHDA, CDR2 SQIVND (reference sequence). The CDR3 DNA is TGTGCCAGTAGTACCAAACAGGGGTATTCTGAAGCTTTCTTT. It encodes CASSTKQGYSEAFF.

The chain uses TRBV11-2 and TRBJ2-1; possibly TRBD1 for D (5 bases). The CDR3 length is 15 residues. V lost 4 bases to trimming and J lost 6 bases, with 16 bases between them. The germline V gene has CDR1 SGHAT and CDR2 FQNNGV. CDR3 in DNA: TGTGCCAGCAGCTCCTCACGGACATTGGGCAATGAGCAGTTCTTC. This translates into CASSSSRTLGNEQFF.

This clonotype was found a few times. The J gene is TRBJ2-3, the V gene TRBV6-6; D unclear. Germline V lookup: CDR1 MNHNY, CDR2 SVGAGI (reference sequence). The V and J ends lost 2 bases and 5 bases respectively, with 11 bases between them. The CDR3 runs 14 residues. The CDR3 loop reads CASSYGANKDTQYF. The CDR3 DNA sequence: TGTGCCAGCAGTTACGGCGCGAATAAAGATACGCAGTATTTT.

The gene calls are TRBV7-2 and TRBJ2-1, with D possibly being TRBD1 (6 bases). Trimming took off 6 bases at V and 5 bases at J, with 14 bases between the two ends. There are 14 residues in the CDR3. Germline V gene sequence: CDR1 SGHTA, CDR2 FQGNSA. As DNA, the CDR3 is TGTGCCAGCAGGACCAGGGGCGAGCACAATGAGCAGTTCTTC. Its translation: CASRTRGEHNEQFF.